This T cell receptor (beta chain) was sequenced for a study of cytomegalovirus exposure and HLA in healthy donors. Study findings and constraints: In a later analysis, a genetic analysis reported fewer productive-TCR N-insertions in an Asian-associated ancestry cluster than the cohort average. A later analysis showed TCR association rates differing by HLA locus, peaking at DRB1 and lowest at HLA-C. Generally TCR sequences proved uncommon, though certain public TCRs appeared in numerous donors.

This clone has just a few counts. Its specificity is not known. In the same sample, other DNA sequences code for this CDR3. Looked up from germline, CDR1 is SGHDT and CDR2 is YYEEEE. The V end was cut by 0 bases, the J end by 2 bases, with 8 bases between. The CDR3 has 14 residues. Donors were nominally healthy when sampled, though unrecorded immune exposures were likely. In the PCR, 60 Vbeta and 13 Jbeta primers were used. Sequenced by immunoSEQ multiplex PCR; TCRdb stores in-frame clones only, minus some. The table has around 250,000 clones, around 81% seen once. This chain links TRBV5-6 with TRBJ1-2, with a tentative D call TRBD1 (5 bases). Sequences were obtained from PBMCs. The source is a woman aged 55 to 70 in good health and CMV-seropositive. The DNA for the CDR3 is TGTGCCAGCAGCTTGGATCGGGGGAACTATGGCTACACCTTC. It is translated as CASSLDRGNYGYTF.